Each of the 30 T cell receptor beta chains below was sequenced from the same sample in a study of blood T cells in healthy people across ages. Then a second PCR, running roughly 6 to 11 cycles, was carried out with a sample-barcoded 5' primer and a J-beta primer mix. TCRdb called the 5' RACE reads again in MiXCR, with one record for every CDR3 protein. The sample has hundreds of thousands of distinct CDR3 sequences; about 21% are singletons. Sequencing was done on a sample of blood. All receptors come from a man between 65 and 85 years old in good health.

CDR3 sequence reads: CASSSRIASITPAEQYF. The CDR3 DNA follows: TGTGCCAGCAGCTCCAGGATTGCGAGTATAACCCCGGCCGAGCAGTACTTC. The genes are TRBV7-8 and TRBJ2-7; unclear D gene. The CDR3 totals 17 residues. V was pared by 4 bases and J by 6 bases, with 25 bases between. The germline V gene has CDR1 SGHVS and CDR2 FQNEAQ.

This clonotype has more than one count but fewer than ten. V gene TRBV27 combines with J gene TRBJ2-5; D perhaps matches TRBD2 (5 bases). The tail of the sequence fits TRBJ2-1 better, so the J call may be wrong. Germline-derived CDR1 and CDR2 are MNHEY and SMNVEV (reference sequence). The CDR3 is 16 amino acids. The CDR3 sequence is CASSLPSNLNYNEQFF. The CDR3 DNA is TGTGCCAGCAGTTTACCTAGCAACCTGAACTACAATGAGCAGTTCTTC.

There are many counts of this clonotype. This chain joins TRBV28 and TRBJ2-1; TRBD2 aligns across 14 bases. CDR1 and CDR2 (germline): MDHEN, SYDVKM. V was clipped by 5 bases and J by 8 bases; unmatched bases: 11. CDR3 size: 17 residues. CDR3 amino acids: CASSIWTSGRSEDEQFF. DNA of the CDR3: TGTGCCAGCAGTATCTGGACTAGCGGGAGGTCCGAGGATGAGCAGTTCTTC. Full variable domain (missing parts from reference TRBV28 and TRBJ2-1): DVKVTQSSRYLVKRTGEKVFLECVQDMDHENMFWYRQDPGLGLRLIYFSYDVKMKEKGDIPEGYSVSREKKERFSLILESASTNQTSMYLCASSIWTSGRSEDEQFFGPGTRLTVL.

The chain links TRBV28 to TRBJ2-5; D possibly corresponds to TRBD1 (6 bases). The J call is doubtful: the DNA matches TRBJ2-7 better. CDR1 is MDHEN, CDR2 SYDVKM, per germline. The length of the CDR3 is 14 residues. The CDR3 protein is CASSSLQGGSEQYF. Written as DNA, the CDR3 is TGTGCCAGCAGCAGCCTACAGGGCGGTAGCGAGCAGTACTTC.

The chain combines TRBV7-3 with TRBJ2-3; no clear D. The germline V gene has CDR1 SGHTA and CDR2 FQGTGA. The germline V and J ends were trimmed by 2 bases and 0 bases, with 12 bases remaining between them. This CDR3 spans 16 amino acids. CDR3 DNA sequence: TGTGCCAGCAGCTTAGCCTCGGCACCCAGCACAGATACGCAGTATTTT. The encoded protein is CASSLASAPSTDTQYF.

This clonotype has a handful of counts. The V gene is TRBV27, the J gene TRBJ1-1, with a weak D call TRBD1 (6 bases). Trimming removed 6 bases from V and 1 base from J, with 15 bases in between. CDR1 MNHEY and CDR2 SMNVEV come from the germline V gene (reference sequence). CDR3 length: 15 amino acids. CDR3: CASRQGLRGNTEAFF. DNA of the CDR3: TGTGCCAGCAGACAGGGCTTAAGGGGGAACACTGAAGCTTTCTTT.

The V call is TRBV11-2, the J call TRBJ2-1, with 11 bases identical to TRBD2. Unmatched junction bases numbered 8, after V lost 0 bases and J lost 10 bases. This CDR3 spans 16 amino acids. The germline V gene encodes CDR1 SGHAT and CDR2 FQNNGV. Here the CDR3 reads CASSLDKPSGGREQFF. In DNA form, the CDR3 reads TGTGCCAGCAGCTTAGATAAGCCTAGCGGGGGGAGGGAGCAGTTCTTC.

In this sample, this clonotype turned up many times. The gene calls are TRBV11-2 and TRBJ2-7; TRBD1 aligns across 10 bases. V was pared by 0 bases and J by 6 bases, with 2 bases of the junction left unmatched. Germline loops: CDR1 SGHAT, CDR2 FQNNGV. The CDR3 totals 14 residues. The CDR3 DNA follows: TGTGCCAGCAGCTTAGAACGGACAGGGGGCGAGCAGTACTTC. Its translation: CASSLERTGGEQYF.

The CDR3 sequence is CSARELGEETQYF. DNA for the CDR3: TGCAGTGCTAGAGAACTAGGGGAAGAGACCCAGTACTTC. The gene calls are TRBV20-1 and TRBJ2-5, with D perhaps matching TRBD1 or TRBD2 (5 bases each). Trimming left V 0 bases short and J 3 bases short, with 8 bases between. The CDR3 consists of 13 residues. CDR1 DFQATT and CDR2 SNEGSKA come from the germline V gene (reference sequence).

J is TRBJ2-3 and V is TRBV5-1; D might be TRBD2 (6 bases). The CDR3 runs 16 residues. The ends were cut back, 7 bases at V and 4 bases at J, with 22 bases in the middle. Germline V gene lookup returns CDR1 SGHRS and CDR2 YFSETQ. The CDR3 protein is CASASEGSSSADTQYF. CDR3 nucleotide sequence: TGCGCCAGCGCTTCTGAGGGGTCCTCTAGCGCAGATACGCAGTATTTT.

In the case of this clonotype: This clone may be a read error of a much larger clone one base away. This chain connects TRBV11-1 to TRBJ2-4; the match to TRBD1 covers 8 bases. The CDR3 runs to 14 residues. CDR1 is SGHAT and CDR2 is FQDESV in the germline V gene (reference sequence). The CDR3: CASSPDRVKDIQYF. The CDR3 DNA sequence: TGTGCCAGCAGCCCGGACAGGGTCAAAGACATTCAGTACTTC.

In this sample, this clonotype turned up a few times. V usage is TRBV20-1 and J usage is TRBJ1-4, with D unclear. V lost 6 bases, J lost 2 bases, and 13 bases lay in between. Germline CDR1 DFQATT, CDR2 SNEGSKA (reference sequence). The CDR3 has 14 residues. This CDR3 is CSAASGSTNEKLFF. CDR3 bases: TGCAGTGCGGCTAGCGGGTCGACTAATGAAAAACTGTTTTTT.

This chain uses TRBV24-1 with TRBJ2-1; 14 positions match TRBD2. Germline V gene sequence: CDR1 KGHDR, CDR2 SFDVKD. The CDR3 runs 17 residues. The J segment lost 6 bases and the V segment lost 4 bases, leaving 7 bases of the junction unmatched. The CDR3 nucleotides are TGTGCCACCAGTGACTCGGGACTAGCGGGAGCCCTCAATGAGCAGTTCTTC. Translated, it gives CATSDSGLAGALNEQFF.

The V call is TRBV18, the J call TRBJ2-5; 9 nucleotides line up with TRBD1. The end of the DNA aligns better with TRBJ2-1, so the J call may be wrong. Germline CDR1 is KGHSH and CDR2 is LQKENI. The CDR3 consists of 13 residues. The CDR3 region is CASSGQGNNEQFF. CDR3 bases: TGTGCCAGCTCAGGACAGGGGAATAATGAGCAGTTCTTC.

V gene TRBV7-9 combines with J gene TRBJ2-3; TRBD2 matches 12 bases. The germline V gene has CDR1 SEHNR and CDR2 FQNEAQ (reference sequence). The CDR3 loop spans 18 amino acids. With V trimmed by 5 bases and J by 3 bases, 12 bases remained unmatched. The CDR3 loop is CASSPGLAGPTRTDTQYF. CDR3 sequence (DNA): TGTGCCAGCAGCCCCGGACTAGCGGGACCAACCCGGACAGATACGCAGTATTTT.

The chain links TRBV12-5 to TRBJ2-5; possible D gene TRBD1, 6 bases. Matching the DNA end better, TRBJ2-7 makes the J call doubtful. The germline CDR1 and CDR2 sequences are LGHNT and FRNRAP. This CDR3 contains 13 residues. CDR3 protein: CASGLSGVYEQYF. The CDR3 region has the DNA TGTGCTAGTGGTTTGTCAGGGGTCTACGAGCAGTACTTC.

Only a few counts were recorded for this clonotype. This chain joins TRBV4-2 and TRBJ2-1; no reliable D call. This CDR3 region has 17 residues. The V and J ends lost 3 bases and 0 bases respectively, with 15 bases between them. Germline CDR1 is LGHNA and CDR2 is YNFKEQ. The CDR3 protein is CASSQSGPPSSYNEQFF. The CDR3 coding sequence is TGTGCCAGCAGCCAGTCCGGGCCGCCGAGCTCCTACAATGAGCAGTTCTTC.

The J gene is TRBJ1-2, the V gene TRBV29-1, with no clear D. This CDR3 region has 15 residues. V shed 0 bases and J shed 4 bases, with 15 bases lying between them. Germline CDR1 and CDR2: SQVTM and ANQGSEA. CDR3 nucleotides: TGCAGCGTTGAAGATCTGAGACCCCCATCCTATGGCTACACCTTC. As protein: CSVEDLRPPSYGYTF.

For the CDR3, the DNA is TGCGCCAGCAGCCCCGGGACTAGCTACGGGGAGCTGTTTTTT. It yields the protein CASSPGTSYGELFF. The chain employs TRBV5-1 and TRBJ2-2, with 9 bases fitting TRBD2. V lost 4 bases to trimming and J lost 7 bases; unmatched junction nucleotides: 5. Per germline, CDR1 SGHRS and CDR2 YFSETQ. This CDR3 contains 14 residues. Full variable domain (outside the CDR3, taken from reference TRBV5-1 and TRBJ2-2): KAGVTQTPRYLIKTRGQQVTLSCSPISGHRSVSWYQQTPGQGLQFLFEYFSETQRNKGNFPGRFSGRQFSNSRSEMNVSTLELGDSALYLCASSPGTSYGELFFGEGSRLTVL.

V and J are TRBV20-1 and TRBJ1-6; D is possibly TRBD1 (6 bases). This CDR3 has 18 amino acids. CDR1 and CDR2 from the germline V gene are DFQATT and SNEGSKA (reference sequence). The V end was cut by 7 bases, the J end by 0 bases, with 22 bases between. CDR3 nucleotide sequence: TGCAGTGTTAGGGGGTCTCAGGACTCCAGCTCCTATAATTCACCCCTCCACTTT. Its translation is CSVRGSQDSSSYNSPLHF.

This clonotype has only a few counts. The chain carries TRBV29-1 and TRBJ2-5; 13 bases match TRBD2. Near its end, the DNA agrees better with TRBJ2-7, so the J call may be wrong. The CDR3 extends over 16 amino acids. Germline CDR1 reads SQVTM; CDR2 reads ANQGSEA. The CDR3 loop is CSVAGLAGVQTYEQYF. The CDR3 region has the DNA TGCAGCGTTGCTGGACTAGCGGGAGTCCAAACCTACGAGCAGTACTTC.

The chain combines TRBV6-1 with TRBJ2-5, with TRBD1 matching over 7 bases. TRBJ2-7 explains the end of the DNA better; the J call may be wrong. In germline, CDR1 is MNHNS, CDR2 SASEGT. The CDR3 has 14 amino acids. DNA of the CDR3: TGTGCCAGCGGACCGGGACAGAAAACATACGAGCAGTACTTC. It codes for CASGPGQKTYEQYF.

The chain combines TRBV12-5 with TRBJ2-3; TRBD1 matches at 7 bases. The length of the CDR3 is 17 residues. J gave up 2 bases and V 2 bases, and 10 bases lay outside the gene matches. CDR1 and CDR2 (germline): LGHNT, FRNRAP. The DNA for the CDR3 is TGTGCTAGTGGTTTGCCCAGGGGGTCGACTTTCACAGATACGCAGTATTTT. This gives the protein CASGLPRGSTFTDTQYF.

The chain combines TRBV12-5 with TRBJ2-5; tentatively, D is TRBD1 (7 bases). The end of the DNA aligns better with TRBJ2-7, so the J call may be wrong. CDR3 length: 15 residues. Germline assignment: CDR1 LGHNT and CDR2 FRNRAP. CDR3 DNA: TGTGCTAGTGGTTTGGGCGGAGGGGGCCTCTACGAGCAGTACTTC. It is translated as CASGLGGGGLYEQYF.

This clonotype came up a few times. One end of the junction does not line up with germline, which may come from a read error. The chain is built from TRBV24-1 and TRBJ1-1; 8 bases are a match to TRBD1. This CDR3 comprises 14 residues. Per the germline V gene, CDR1 is KGHDR and CDR2 is SFDVKD. The CDR3 DNA follows: TGTGCCACCAGTGATCGGACAGGGAACGCTGAAGCTTTCTTT. It yields the protein CATSDRTGNAEAFF.

In its sample, this clonotype was seen a few times. The genes are TRBV6-1 and TRBJ2-7; maybe TRBD2 (6 bases). The CDR3 totals 16 residues. With 0 bases removed from V and 4 bases from J, the gap between germline ends came to 16 bases. Germline V gene data show CDR1 as MNHNS and CDR2 as SASEGT. The CDR3: CASSEAIGGFGYEQYF. Written as DNA, the CDR3 is TGTGCCAGCAGTGAAGCGATCGGAGGGTTCGGGTACGAGCAGTACTTC.

This clonotype turned up a few times. J is TRBJ2-2 and V is TRBV29-1; 10 bases fit TRBD1. The ends lost 6 bases at V and 5 bases at J; junction bases unmatched: 3. CDR1 and CDR2 (germline): SQVTM, ANQGSEA. The CDR3 consists of 13 residues. The CDR3 protein is CSVDRGRTGELFF. The CDR3 nucleotides are TGCAGCGTCGACAGGGGGCGGACCGGGGAGCTGTTTTTT.

This clonotype was recorded many times. V gene TRBV29-1 combines with J gene TRBJ2-5, with TRBD1 as a possible D gene (6 bases). The CDR3 loop spans 12 amino acids. Trimming stripped 5 bases from V and 4 bases from J, with 11 bases between. From germline, CDR1 is SQVTM and CDR2 ANQGSEA. The CDR3 loop reads CSVSQGTETQYF. CDR3 nucleotides: TGCAGCGTTTCCCAGGGGACAGAGACCCAGTACTTC.

V usage is TRBV5-1 and J usage is TRBJ2-2; 8 bases agree with TRBD2. This CDR3 is built from 16 residues. After removal of 1 base from V and 5 bases from J, the junction contained 7 bases not matched to a gene. Germline CDR1 reads SGHRS; CDR2 reads YFSETQ. CDR3 residues: CASSLQNSGITGELFF. The CDR3 bases are TGCGCCAGCAGCTTGCAGAATAGCGGGATAACCGGGGAGCTGTTTTTT.

CDR3 nucleotide sequence: TGTGCCAGCAGTTACTCGGGACAGGGGGCTGGCTATGGCTACACCTTC. Translating it yields CASSYSGQGAGYGYTF. This rearrangement joins TRBV6-5 to TRBJ1-2; 12 nucleotides align to TRBD1. Germline V lookup: CDR1 MNHEY, CDR2 SVGAGI. J gave up 4 bases and V 0 bases, and 3 bases lay outside the gene matches. This CDR3 has 16 amino acids.